This paragraph reports one T cell receptor (beta chain). The record originates from a study of blood T cell repertoires in COVID-19. Study summary: Specimens from acute and convalescent COVID-19 originated in the United States, Italy and Spain. Sample material is recorded as cDNA or gDNA derived from T cells, B-cell-depleted T cells, or PBMCs.

Profiled with immunoSEQ multiplex PCR; TCRdb holds only in-frame clones, not every one. The data show about 44,000 clones, 75% to 90% seen once. The CDR3 spans 18 residues. Germline-derived CDR1 and CDR2 are LGHNA and YSLEER. The ends were cut back, 0 bases at V and 3 bases at J, with 18 bases in the middle. The source material was peripheral blood. The chain couples TRBV4-3 to TRBJ2-1; TRBD1 is a possible D gene (5 bases). This clonotype was sampled from a woman aged 40 to 50 with acute or convalescent COVID-19. The CDR3 coding sequence is TGCGCCAGCAGCCAAGATTATTGGGCAGGGCGGCACTACAATGAGCAGTTCTTC. Its translation: CASSQDYWAGRHYNEQFF.